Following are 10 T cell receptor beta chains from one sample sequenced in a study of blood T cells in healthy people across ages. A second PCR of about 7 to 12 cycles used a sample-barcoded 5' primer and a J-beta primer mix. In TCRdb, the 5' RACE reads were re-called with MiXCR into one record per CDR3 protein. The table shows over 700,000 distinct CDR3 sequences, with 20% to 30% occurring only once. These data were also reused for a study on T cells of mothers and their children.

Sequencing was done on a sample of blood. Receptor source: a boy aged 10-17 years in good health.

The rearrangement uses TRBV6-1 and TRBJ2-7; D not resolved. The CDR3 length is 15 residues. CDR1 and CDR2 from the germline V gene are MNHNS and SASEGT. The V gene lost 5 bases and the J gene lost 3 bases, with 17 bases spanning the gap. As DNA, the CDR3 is TGTGCCAGCAGTATTGTCCACCTAGGTAGCTACGAGCAGTACTTC. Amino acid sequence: CASSIVHLGSYEQYF.

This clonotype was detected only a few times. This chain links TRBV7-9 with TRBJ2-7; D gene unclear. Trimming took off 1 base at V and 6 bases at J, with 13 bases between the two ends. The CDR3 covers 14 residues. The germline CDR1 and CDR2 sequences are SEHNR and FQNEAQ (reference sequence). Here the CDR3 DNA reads TGTGCCAGCAGCTTAGTACCTGAGAATGTCGAGCAGTACTTC. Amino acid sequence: CASSLVPENVEQYF.

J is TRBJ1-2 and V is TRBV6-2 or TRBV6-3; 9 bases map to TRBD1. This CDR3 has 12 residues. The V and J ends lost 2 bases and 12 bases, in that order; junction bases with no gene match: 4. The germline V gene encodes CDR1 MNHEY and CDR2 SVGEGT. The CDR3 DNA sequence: TGTGCCAGCAGTTACAGGACAGGGGAGCACACCTTC. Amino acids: CASSYRTGEHTF.

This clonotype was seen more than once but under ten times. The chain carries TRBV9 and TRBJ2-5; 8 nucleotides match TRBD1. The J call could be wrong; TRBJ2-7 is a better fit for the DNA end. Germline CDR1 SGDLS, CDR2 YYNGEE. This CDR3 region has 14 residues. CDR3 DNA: TGTGCCAGCAGCGTAGCAGGGGGCGAGGCCGAGCAGTACTTC. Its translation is CASSVAGGEAEQYF.

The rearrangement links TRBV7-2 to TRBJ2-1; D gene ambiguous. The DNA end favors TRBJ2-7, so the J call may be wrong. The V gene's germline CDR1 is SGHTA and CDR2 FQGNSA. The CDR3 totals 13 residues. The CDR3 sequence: CASSSSPPYEQYF. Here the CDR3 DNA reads TGTGCCAGCAGCTCCTCTCCCCCTTACGAGCAGTACTTC.

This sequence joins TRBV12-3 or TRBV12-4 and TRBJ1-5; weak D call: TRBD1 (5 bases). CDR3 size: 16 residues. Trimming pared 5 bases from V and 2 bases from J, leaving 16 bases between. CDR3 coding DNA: TGTGCCAGCAGTGGGACCCCAACCCCTCGCAATCAGCCCCAGCATTTT. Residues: CASSGTPTPRNQPQHF.

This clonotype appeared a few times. The chain's CDR3 is CASSLLTGVEDTQYF. CDR3 in DNA: TGTGCCAGCAGTTTATTGACAGGGGTGGAAGATACGCAGTATTTT. J is TRBJ2-3 and V is TRBV27; TRBD1 aligns across 8 bases. CDR1 and CDR2 (germline): MNHEY, SMNVEV (reference sequence). V lost 1 base to trimming and J lost 5 bases; unmatched junction nucleotides: 5. This CDR3 is 15 amino acids long.

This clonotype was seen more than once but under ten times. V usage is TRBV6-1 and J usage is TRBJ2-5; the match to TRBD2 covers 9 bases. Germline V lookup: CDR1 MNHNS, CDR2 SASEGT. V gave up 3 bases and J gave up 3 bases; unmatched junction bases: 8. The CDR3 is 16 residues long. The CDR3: CASSDHGTSWEETQYF. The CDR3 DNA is TGTGCCAGCAGTGACCACGGGACTAGCTGGGAAGAGACCCAGTACTTC.

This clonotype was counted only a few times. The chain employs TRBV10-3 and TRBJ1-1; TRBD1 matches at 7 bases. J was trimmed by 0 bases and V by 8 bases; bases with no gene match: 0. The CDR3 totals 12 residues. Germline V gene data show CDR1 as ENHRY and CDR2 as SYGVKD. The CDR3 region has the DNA TGTGCCATCGGACAGGTGAACACTGAAGCTTTCTTT. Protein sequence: CAIGQVNTEAFF.

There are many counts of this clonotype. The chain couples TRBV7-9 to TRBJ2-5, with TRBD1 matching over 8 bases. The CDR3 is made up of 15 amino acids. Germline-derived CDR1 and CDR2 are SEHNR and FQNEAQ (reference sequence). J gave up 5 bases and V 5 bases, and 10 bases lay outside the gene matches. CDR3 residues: CASSAYQGAGETQYF. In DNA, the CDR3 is TGTGCCAGCAGCGCTTATCAGGGGGCCGGTGAGACCCAGTACTTC.